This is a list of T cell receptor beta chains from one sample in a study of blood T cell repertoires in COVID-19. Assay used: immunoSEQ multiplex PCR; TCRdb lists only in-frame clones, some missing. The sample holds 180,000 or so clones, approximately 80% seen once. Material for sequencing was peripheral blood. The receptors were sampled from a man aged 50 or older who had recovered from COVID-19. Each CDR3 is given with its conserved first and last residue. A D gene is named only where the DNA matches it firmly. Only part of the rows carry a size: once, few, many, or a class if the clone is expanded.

TGTGCCAGCAGTACCTCCTACGTTTACGAGCAGTACTTC CASSTSYVYEQYF TRBV6-2/TRBV6-3 13 TRBJ2-7 - -
TGCGCCAGCAGGTCCGGGACAGGGTCGTCCAATGAGCAGTTCTTC CASRSGTGSSNEQFF TRBV5-1 15 TRBJ2-1 TRBD1 -
TGTGCCAGCAGTGAAGAACACACTAGCGGGAGGAATGAGCAGTTCTTC CASSEEHTSGRNEQFF TRBV25-1 16 TRBJ2-1 TRBD2 -
TGTGCCAGCAGTTTATTATGGCGGGTCGGCCGGAACACTGAAGCTTTCTTT CASSLLWRVGRNTEAFF TRBV27 17 TRBJ1-1 - -
TGTGCCAGCAGCTCACTGGGGGACTCTGAAGCTTTCTTT CASSSLGDSEAFF TRBV5-4 13 TRBJ1-1 - many
TGTGCCAGCAGCCTGGGAACACAAAACATTCAGTACTTC CASSLGTQNIQYF TRBV5-4 13 TRBJ2-4 - -
TGCAGCGTTGGGGACACTACGCAGTATTTT CSVGDTTQYF TRBV29-1 10 TRBJ2-3 - -
TGTGCCAGCAGCTTACAGGTTTCTGGAAACACCATATATTTT CASSLQVSGNTIYF TRBV9 14 TRBJ1-3 - -
TGCGCCAGCAGCCAAACGGATAGGGGGTTAACCGGGGAGCTGTTTTTT CASSQTDRGLTGELFF TRBV4-1 16 TRBJ2-2 - -
TGTGCCAGCAGCGGGGGACTAGTTCGCGGCAATGAGCAGTTCTTC CASSGGLVRGNEQFF TRBV13 15 TRBJ2-1 TRBD2 few
TGCGCCAGCAGCTTGGCGGGGTTTACCTACGAGCAGTACTTC CASSLAGFTYEQYF TRBV5-1 14 TRBJ2-7 - once
TGTGCCAGCAGTTTATTAGGGGTTGGAAACACCATATATTTT CASSLLGVGNTIYF TRBV28 14 TRBJ1-3 - -
TGTGCCAGCAGCCCGGACAGGAGCTCCTACGAGCAGTACTTC CASSPDRSSYEQYF TRBV6-5 14 TRBJ2-7 TRBD1 -
TGTGCCAGCAGCTTATACTTGAACACTGAAGCTTTCTTT CASSLYLNTEAFF TRBV7-2 13 TRBJ1-1 - once
TGCAGCGTGACCGGAGGAAGGGTTGGCTATGGCTACACCTTC CSVTGGRVGYGYTF TRBV29-1 14 TRBJ1-2 - -
TGCGCCAGCAGCCAAATCCTGACTAGCGGGAGAGATACGCAGTATTTT CASSQILTSGRDTQYF TRBV4-1 16 TRBJ2-3 TRBD2 -
TGTGCCAGCAGCCAGGCCATGACGGTCACCGGGGAGCTGTTTTTT CASSQAMTVTGELFF TRBV7-9 15 TRBJ2-2 - -
TGTGCCAGCAGCTTGGACAGGGGGCTTGTCGGGGAGCTGTTTTTT CASSLDRGLVGELFF TRBV5-4 15 TRBJ2-2 TRBD1 once
TGTGCCAGCAGCATATGGCAGGACAACCAGCCCCAGCATTTT CASSIWQDNQPQHF TRBV9 14 TRBJ1-5 - -
TGTGCCAGCAGCCAAGTCGGGCAGGGTGACACTGAAGCTTTCTTT CASSQVGQGDTEAFF TRBV14 15 TRBJ1-1 - -
TGTGCCAGCAGCAAGATAATAGGGGTTTACAATGAGCAGTTCTTC CASSKIIGVYNEQFF TRBV14 15 TRBJ2-1 - -
TGTGCCAGCAGCCGGGGACTAGCGGGACACTCCTACAATGAGCAGTTCTTC CASSRGLAGHSYNEQFF TRBV7-9 17 TRBJ2-1 TRBD2 medium-sized
TGTGCCACCAGTGAACCCGGGACAGGGTCTGACCAAGAGACCCAGTACTTC CATSEPGTGSDQETQYF TRBV24-1 17 TRBJ2-5 TRBD1 -
TGTGCCAGCAGCTTGTACGGGAGCTACGAGCAGTACTTC CASSLYGSYEQYF TRBV5-6 13 TRBJ2-7 - few
TGTGCCATCAGTGAGACCCAGGGACAGCGGATTAACTACGAGCAGTACTTC CAISETQGQRINYEQYF TRBV10-3 17 TRBJ2-7 TRBD1 -